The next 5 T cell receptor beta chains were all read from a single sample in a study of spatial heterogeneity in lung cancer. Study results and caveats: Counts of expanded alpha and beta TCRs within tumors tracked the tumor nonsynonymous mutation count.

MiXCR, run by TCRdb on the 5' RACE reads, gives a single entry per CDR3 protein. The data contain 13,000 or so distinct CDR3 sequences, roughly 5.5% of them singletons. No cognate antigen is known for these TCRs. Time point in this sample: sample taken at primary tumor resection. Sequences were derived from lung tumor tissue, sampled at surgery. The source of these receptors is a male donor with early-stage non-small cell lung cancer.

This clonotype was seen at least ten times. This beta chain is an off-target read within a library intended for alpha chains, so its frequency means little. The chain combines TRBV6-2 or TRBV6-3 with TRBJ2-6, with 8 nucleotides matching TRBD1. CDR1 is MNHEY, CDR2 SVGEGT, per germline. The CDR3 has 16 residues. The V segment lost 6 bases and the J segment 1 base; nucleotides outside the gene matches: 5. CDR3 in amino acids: CASRVQGESGANVLTF. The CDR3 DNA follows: TGTGCCAGCAGAGTACAGGGGGAATCTGGGGCCAACGTCCTGACTTTC.

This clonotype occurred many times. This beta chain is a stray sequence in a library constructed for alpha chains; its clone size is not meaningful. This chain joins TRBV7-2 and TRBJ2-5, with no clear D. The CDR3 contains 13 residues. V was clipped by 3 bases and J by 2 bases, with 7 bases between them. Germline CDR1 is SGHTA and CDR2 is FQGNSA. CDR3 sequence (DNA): TGTGCCAGCAGCTTGCGGAGACAAGAGACCCAGTACTTC. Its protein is CASSLRRQETQYF. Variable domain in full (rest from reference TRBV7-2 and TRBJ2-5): GAGVSQSPSNKVTEKGKDVELRCDPISGHTALYWYRQSLGQGLEFLIYFQGNSAPDKSGLPSDRFSAERTGGSVSTLTIQRTQQEDSAVYLCASSLRRQETQYFGPGTRLLVL.

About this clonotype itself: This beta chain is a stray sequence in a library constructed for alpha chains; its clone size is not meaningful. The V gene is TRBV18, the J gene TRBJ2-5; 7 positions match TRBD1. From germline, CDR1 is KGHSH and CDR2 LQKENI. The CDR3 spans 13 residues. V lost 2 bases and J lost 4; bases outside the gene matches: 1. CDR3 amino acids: CASSPAGGETQYF. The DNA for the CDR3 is TGTGCCAGCTCACCAGCAGGGGGAGAGACCCAGTACTTC.

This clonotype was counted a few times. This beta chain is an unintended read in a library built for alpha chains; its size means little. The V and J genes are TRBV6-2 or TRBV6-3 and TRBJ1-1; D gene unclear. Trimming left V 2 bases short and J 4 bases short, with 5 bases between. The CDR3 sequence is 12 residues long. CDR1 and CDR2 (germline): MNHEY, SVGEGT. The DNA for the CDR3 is TGTGCCAGCAGTTACGGCGGCACTGAAGCTTTCTTT. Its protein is CASSYGGTEAFF.

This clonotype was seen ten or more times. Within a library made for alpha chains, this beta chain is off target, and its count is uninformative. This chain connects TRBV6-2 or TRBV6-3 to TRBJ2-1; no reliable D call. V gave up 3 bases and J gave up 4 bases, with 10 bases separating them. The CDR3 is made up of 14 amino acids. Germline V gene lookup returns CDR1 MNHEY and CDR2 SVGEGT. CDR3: CASSYISLYNEQFF. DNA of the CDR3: TGTGCCAGCAGTTATATCTCCCTTTACAATGAGCAGTTCTTC.